Listed below are T cell receptor beta chains from one sample, sequenced in a study of cytomegalovirus exposure and HLA in healthy donors. TCRdb's copy holds only in-frame clones and misses some; the assay was immunoSEQ multiplex PCR. Of roughly 150,000 clones listed, 60% to 80% are singletons. The sample taken for sequencing was PBMCs. Receptors were obtained from a male donor in good health and CMV-seronegative. Both conserved end residues are part of each CDR3. Fields, in order: CDR3 length, clone size, J gene, V gene, D gene, CDR3 DNA, CDR3 protein. D genes are given only for firm matches. Rows may omit the clone size; those that give it use once, few, many or a size class.

cdr3_length: 15
clone_size: .
j_call: TRBJ2-3
v_call: TRBV7-2
d_call: TRBD2
cdr3_nt: TGTGCCAGCAGCCTAAGCGGGGGGGACACAGATACGCAGTATTTT
cdr3_aa: CASSLSGGDTDTQYF

cdr3_length: 17
clone_size: .
j_call: TRBJ2-2
v_call: TRBV11-3
d_call: TRBD2
cdr3_nt: TGTGCCAGCAGCCCGGGACTAGCGGGAGGCCGAACCGGGGAGCTGTTTTTT
cdr3_aa: CASSPGLAGGRTGELFF

cdr3_length: 15
clone_size: once
j_call: TRBJ2-7
v_call: TRBV7-2
d_call: .
cdr3_nt: TGTGCCAGCAGCTTCCCAGGGGCCTTTCCTTACGAGCAGTACTTC
cdr3_aa: CASSFPGAFPYEQYF

cdr3_length: 14
clone_size: once
j_call: TRBJ2-7
v_call: TRBV7-3
d_call: TRBD1
cdr3_nt: TGTGCCAGCAGCCCCCCGGGACAGGGCTACGAGCAGTACTTC
cdr3_aa: CASSPPGQGYEQYF

cdr3_length: 12
clone_size: .
j_call: TRBJ1-1
v_call: TRBV19
d_call: TRBD1
cdr3_nt: TGTGCCAGTAGTTTCCTGGACAGGGGAGCTTTCTTT
cdr3_aa: CASSFLDRGAFF

cdr3_length: 15
clone_size: once
j_call: TRBJ2-3
v_call: TRBV7-2
d_call: .
cdr3_nt: TGTGCCAGCAGCTTAGGTCAGGGGTTGGTAAATACGCAGTATTTT
cdr3_aa: CASSLGQGLVNTQYF

cdr3_length: 16
clone_size: once
j_call: TRBJ2-3
v_call: TRBV9
d_call: .
cdr3_nt: TGTGCCAGCAGCGTTGGCAACTACCTGAGCACAGATACGCAGTATTTT
cdr3_aa: CASSVGNYLSTDTQYF

cdr3_length: 15
clone_size: .
j_call: TRBJ1-2
v_call: TRBV5-4
d_call: TRBD1
cdr3_nt: TGTGCCAGCAGCCTCGAAGACAGGGCTGCCTATGGCTACACCTTC
cdr3_aa: CASSLEDRAAYGYTF

cdr3_length: 17
clone_size: .
j_call: TRBJ1-1
v_call: TRBV5-1
d_call: TRBD1
cdr3_nt: TGCGCCAGCAGCTTAGGGACAGGGGCGGGAAGGTACACTGAAGCTTTCTTT
cdr3_aa: CASSLGTGAGRYTEAFF

cdr3_length: 14
clone_size: .
j_call: TRBJ1-6
v_call: TRBV9
d_call: .
cdr3_nt: TGTGCCAGCAGCACAACAACCTATAATTCACCCCTCCACTTT
cdr3_aa: CASSTTTYNSPLHF